This passage covers 4 T cell receptor beta chains from one sample sequenced in a study of blood T cell repertoires in COVID-19. The table came from immunoSEQ multiplex PCR; TCRdb's copy has only in-frame clones and leaves some out. This table holds more than 200,000 clones, approximately 89% found once. The sequenced sample consisted of PBMCs or T cells enriched from blood (not recorded which). The receptors were gathered from a woman aged 25 to 39 with acute COVID-19.

In its sample, this clone was seen many times. Germline is not matched at one junction end, which may reflect a read error. The chain uses TRBV5-4 and TRBJ1-2, with 11 bases fitting TRBD1. CDR3 size: 18 residues. CDR1 is SGHNT and CDR2 is YYREEE in the germline V gene (reference sequence). CDR3 coding DNA: TGTGCCAGCAGATTGGGATCTGGAGGGACAGGGGGTGTCTATGGCTACACCTTC. Translating it yields CASRLGSGGTGGVYGYTF.

The chain carries TRBV30 and TRBJ1-2; D might be TRBD1 (5 bases). Trimming removed 2 bases at V and 8 bases at J, with 9 bases between. Per the germline V gene, CDR1 is GTSNPN and CDR2 is SVGIG (reference sequence). CDR3 size: 11 residues. Written as DNA, the CDR3 is TGTGCCTGGAGTCGGGGGGGAGGCTACACCTTC. Amino acids: CAWSRGGGYTF.

V usage is TRBV6-5 and J usage is TRBJ1-1, with 8 bases matching TRBD1. The ends lost 10 bases at V and 1 base at J; junction bases unmatched: 5. The CDR3 has 13 amino acids. Germline-derived CDR1 and CDR2 are MNHEY and SVGAGI. CDR3 amino acids: CATRQGKNTEAFF. The CDR3 nucleotides read TGTGCCACCCGACAGGGGAAGAACACTGAAGCTTTCTTT.

The chain uses TRBV19 and TRBJ1-6; no firm D call. The V end was cut by 6 bases, the J end by 0 bases, with 6 bases between. This CDR3 has 14 amino acids. Germline V gene sequence: CDR1 LNHDA, CDR2 SQIVND (reference sequence). This chain's CDR3 is CASSTSSYNSPLHF. CDR3 nucleotides: TGTGCCAGTAGCACGAGCTCCTATAATTCACCCCTCCACTTT.